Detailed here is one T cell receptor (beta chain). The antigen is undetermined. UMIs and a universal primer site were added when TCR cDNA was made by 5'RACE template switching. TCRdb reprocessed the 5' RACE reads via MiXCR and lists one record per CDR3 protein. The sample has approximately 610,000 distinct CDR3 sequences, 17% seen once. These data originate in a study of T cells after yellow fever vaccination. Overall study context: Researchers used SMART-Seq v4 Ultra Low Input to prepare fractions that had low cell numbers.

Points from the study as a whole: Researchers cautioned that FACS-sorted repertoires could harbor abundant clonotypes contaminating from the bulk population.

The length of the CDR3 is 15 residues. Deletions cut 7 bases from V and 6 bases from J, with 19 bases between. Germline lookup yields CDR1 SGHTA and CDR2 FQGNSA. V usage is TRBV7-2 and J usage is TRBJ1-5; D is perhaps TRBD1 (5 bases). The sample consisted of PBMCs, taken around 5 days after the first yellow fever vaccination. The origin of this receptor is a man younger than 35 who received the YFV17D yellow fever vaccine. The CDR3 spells CASNAGSLGGQPQHF. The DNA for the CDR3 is TGTGCCAGCAACGCAGGGTCTTTGGGAGGTCAGCCCCAGCATTTT. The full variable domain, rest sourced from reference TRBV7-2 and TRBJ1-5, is GAGVSQSPSNKVTEKGKDVELRCDPISGHTALYWYRQSLGQGLEFLIYFQGNSAPDKSGLPSDRFSAERTGGSVSTLTIQRTQQEDSAVYLCASNAGSLGGQPQHFGDGTRLSIL.